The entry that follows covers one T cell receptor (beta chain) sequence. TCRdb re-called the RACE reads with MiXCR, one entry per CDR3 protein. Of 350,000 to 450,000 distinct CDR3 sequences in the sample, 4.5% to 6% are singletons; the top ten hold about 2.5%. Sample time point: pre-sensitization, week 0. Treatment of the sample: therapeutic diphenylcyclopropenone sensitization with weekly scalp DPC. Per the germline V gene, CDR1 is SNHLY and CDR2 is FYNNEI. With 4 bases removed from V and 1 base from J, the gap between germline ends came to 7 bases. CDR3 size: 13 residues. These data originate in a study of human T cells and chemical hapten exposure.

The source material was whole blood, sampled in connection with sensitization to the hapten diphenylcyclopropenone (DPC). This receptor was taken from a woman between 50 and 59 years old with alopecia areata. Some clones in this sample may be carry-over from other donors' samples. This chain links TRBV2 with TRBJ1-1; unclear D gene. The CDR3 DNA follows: TGTGCCAGCAGTGGGTACGGGAACACTGAAGCTTTCTTT. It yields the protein CASSGYGNTEAFF. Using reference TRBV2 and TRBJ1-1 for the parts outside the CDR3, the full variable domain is EPEVTQTPSHQVTQMGQEVILRCVPISNHLYFYWYRQILGQKVEFLVSFYNNEISEKSEIFDDQFSVERPDGSNFTLKIRSTKLEDSAMYFCASSGYGNTEAFFGQGTRLTVV.